What follows describes a single T cell receptor beta chain. The sample originates from a study of T cell responses to AZD1222 COVID-19 vaccine. The CDR3 loop spans 14 amino acids. V was clipped by 6 bases and J by 5 bases; unmatched bases: 8. Germline loops: CDR1 SGHAT, CDR2 FQNNGV. Assay: immunoSEQ multiplex PCR; the TCRdb copy retains only in-frame clones and omits some. The sample lists 90,000 to 130,000 clones, roughly 86% occurring once. The sequenced sample was peripheral blood, obtained on day 0 of AZD1222 vaccination. The sequence was obtained from an adult in good health. The rearrangement joins TRBV11-2 to TRBJ1-1, with TRBD1 identical over 8 bases. The CDR3, as DNA: TGTGCCAGCAGTCCGACAGGGGTGGCTACTGAAGCTTTCTTT. This sequence encodes CASSPTGVATEAFF.